This record looks at one T cell receptor (beta chain) sequence and its context. This sample stems from a study of blood T cell repertoires in COVID-19. Study context: COVID-19 samples collected from the United States, Italy and Spain covered acute and convalescent phases.

Data came from immunoSEQ multiplex PCR; TCRdb stores just in-frame clones and leaves some out. The repertoire holds tens of thousands of clones, over 70% seen once, with roughly 45% in the top ten. This CDR3 is 17 amino acids long. V trimming: 6 bases; J trimming: 3 bases; junction bases outside the gene matches: 11. Germline CDR1 is MDHEN and CDR2 is SYDVKM. This chain connects TRBV28 to TRBJ2-3, with 11 bases identical to TRBD2. The origin of this receptor is a woman aged 80 or over with active or convalescent COVID-19. Material: peripheral blood. CDR3 sequence (DNA): TGTGCCAGCAGCGGAACTAGCGGGAGACGAGATACAGATACGCAGTATTTT. Its translation: CASSGTSGRRDTDTQYF.